Listed below are T cell receptor beta chains from one sample, sequenced in a study of regulatory T cells in long-lasting Graves disease. TCRdb re-analysed the multiplex PCR reads in MiXCR, keeping a single row per CDR3 protein. Of some 370,000 distinct CDR3 sequences detected, around 21% appear once; the ten largest clones hold less than 25%. The input for sequencing was peripheral blood mononuclear cells (PBMCs), taken when the disease was refractory, from a patient treated with antithyroid drugs. The receptors shown here come from a female donor with Graves disease. CDR3s include the opening cysteine and the closing phenylalanine or tryptophan. The order of the fields is J gene, D gene, clone size, V gene, CDR3 protein, CDR3 DNA. A D gene is named only where the DNA matches it firmly. Not all rows give a size; the values are once, few, many and, for expanded clones, a class.

TRBJ1-1	-	many	TRBV7-2	CASSLMGGMNTEAFF	TGTGCCAGCAGCTTAATGGGCGGAATGAACACTGAAGCTTTCTTT
TRBJ1-2	-	few	TRBV28	CATPNKVGYTF	TGTGCCACCCCAAACAAGGTGGGCTACACCTTC
TRBJ2-7	TRBD2	few	TRBV6-1	CASQTSVNYEQYF	TGTGCCAGCCAGACTAGCGTGAACTACGAGCAGTACTTC
TRBJ2-5	TRBD2	many	TRBV6-1	CASIERAGENPGGTQYF	TGTGCCAGCATAGAAAGAGCGGGAGAGAACCCCGGTGGGACCCAGTACTTC
TRBJ2-7	-	-	TRBV6-1	CASSAGPGRRQYF	TGTGCCAGCAGTGCCGGGCCGGGAAGAAGGCAGTACTTC
TRBJ2-1	TRBD2	-	TRBV12-3/TRBV12-4	CASDFSSGNEQFF	TGTGCCAGCGACTTCTCTAGCGGCAATGAGCAGTTCTTC
TRBJ1-3	-	many	TRBV12-3/TRBV12-4	CASTSTREFSGNTIYF	TGTGCCAGCACCAGTACCAGGGAGTTCTCTGGAAACACCATATATTTT
TRBJ2-2	-	-	TRBV6-1	CASSRGAPTTGELFF	TGTGCCAGCAGCCGGGGGGCGCCGACCACCGGGGAGCTGTTTTTT
TRBJ2-6	-	-	TRBV9	CASTQGSAGANVLTF	TGTGCCAGCACCCAAGGGAGCGCCGGGGCCAACGTCCTGACTTTC
TRBJ2-1	-	-	TRBV12-3/TRBV12-4	CASSRLNPLNEQFF	TGTGCCAGCAGTCGACTAAACCCACTCAATGAGCAGTTCTTC
TRBJ2-5	TRBD2	few	TRBV9	CASSVGPSGDPSQETQYF	TGTGCCAGCAGCGTAGGGCCTAGCGGGGATCCCAGCCAAGAGACCCAGTACTTC
TRBJ1-1	-	many	TRBV19	CANLLNTEAFF	TGTGCCAACCTCCTGAACACTGAAGCTTTCTTT
TRBJ2-1	TRBD2	-	TRBV20-1	CSARDHLRGLAGVSSYNEQFF	TGCAGTGCTAGAGATCATTTAAGGGGACTAGCGGGAGTGAGCTCCTACAATGAGCAGTTCTTC
TRBJ1-2	-	many	TRBV7-8	CASSSRTGPHGYTF	TGTGCCAGCAGCTCGCGGACGGGACCCCATGGCTACACCTTC
TRBJ1-4	-	many	TRBV27	CASRNLATNEKLFF	TGTGCCAGCAGAAACCTAGCAACTAATGAAAAACTGTTTTTT
TRBJ1-1	TRBD1	many	TRBV7-9	CASSSGQLNTEAFF	TGTGCCAGCAGCTCGGGACAGTTGAACACTGAAGCTTTCTTT
TRBJ2-1	TRBD2	-	TRBV5-6	CASSLSGGPNEQFF	TGTGCCAGCAGCTTGTCGGGAGGCCCCAATGAGCAGTTCTTC
TRBJ1-4	TRBD1	-	TRBV30	CAWAGGGDEKLFF	TGTGCCTGGGCAGGGGGGGGGGATGAAAAACTGTTTTTT
TRBJ1-5	-	-	TRBV7-2	CASSLEFNQPQHF	TGTGCCAGCAGCTTAGAGTTCAATCAGCCCCAGCATTTT
TRBJ2-7	-	-	TRBV7-2	CASKPSTAPILYEQYF	TGTGCCAGCAAGCCTTCGACAGCCCCTATTCTATACGAGCAGTACTTC
TRBJ1-5	-	few	TRBV28	CASSLSPLSSQPQHF	TGTGCCAGCAGTTTATCGCCCCTGAGTAGCCAGCCCCAGCATTTT
TRBJ2-7	TRBD2	few	TRBV5-5	CASSLDGGGLYEQYF	TGTGCCAGCAGCTTGGACGGGGGAGGGCTGTACGAGCAGTACTTC
TRBJ2-5	TRBD1	many	TRBV30	CAWSRTGRLDETQYF	TGTGCCTGGAGTCGGACAGGGAGGTTAGATGAGACCCAGTACTTC
TRBJ1-6	-	-	TRBV7-2	CASSGGAYNSPLHF	TGTGCCAGCAGTGGGGGGGCCTATAATTCACCCCTCCACTTT
TRBJ2-2	-	many	TRBV6-1	CASSAQGGGGGSELFF	TGTGCCAGCAGCGCCCAGGGAGGGGGCGGCGGGTCGGAGCTGTTTTTT
TRBJ1-4	-	few	TRBV18	CASSPAQGQNEKLFF	TGTGCCAGCTCACCTGCACAGGGTCAGAATGAAAAACTGTTTTTT
TRBJ2-1	TRBD2	-	TRBV11-2	CASSLDSMLSGRAREQFF	TGTGCCAGCAGCTTAGATTCGATGCTTAGCGGGAGGGCAAGAGAGCAGTTCTTC
TRBJ2-7	-	-	TRBV7-2	CASSLDRARSYEQYF	TGTGCCAGCAGCTTAGACAGGGCCCGTTCCTACGAGCAGTACTTC
TRBJ1-5	-	-	TRBV19	CASNAWVGQPQHF	TGTGCCAGTAATGCGTGGGTTGGACAGCCCCAGCATTTT
TRBJ2-4	-	many	TRBV20-1	CSARSGGGKNIQYF	TGCAGTGCCCGGAGTGGTGGGGGCAAAAACATTCAGTACTTC
TRBJ1-2	-	many	TRBV6-1	CASRLGTSKGGSYGYTF	TGTGCCAGCAGACTCGGGACATCCAAAGGGGGTAGCTATGGCTACACCTTC
TRBJ1-5	TRBD1	many	TRBV12-3/TRBV12-4	CASSLALEGAGNQPQHF	TGTGCCAGCAGTTTAGCGTTAGAGGGGGCGGGCAATCAGCCCCAGCATTTT
TRBJ2-5	-	few	TRBV27	CASSLWAGTIATQYF	TGTGCCAGCAGTTTATGGGCAGGGACCATCGCGACCCAGTACTTC
TRBJ2-4	-	few	TRBV19	CASSIIPGRAKNIQYF	TGTGCCAGTAGTATAATTCCAGGACGGGCCAAAAACATTCAGTACTTC
TRBJ2-2	-	-	TRBV20-1	CSAAPRGTYTGELFF	TGCAGTGCTGCCCCTCGGGGGACCTACACCGGGGAGCTGTTTTTT
TRBJ1-2	-	many	TRBV10-2	CASTDSRNYGYTF	TGCGCCAGCACGGACAGTCGCAACTATGGCTACACCTTC
TRBJ1-5	-	few	TRBV6-1	CASSRWISQPQHF	TGTGCCAGCAGCCGATGGATTAGCCAGCCCCAGCATTTT
TRBJ2-7	TRBD2	few	TRBV15	CATSASGTSGDEQYF	TGTGCCACCAGCGCATCTGGGACTAGCGGGGACGAGCAGTACTTC
TRBJ2-7	TRBD1	many	TRBV28	CASSRDSVLREQYF	TGTGCCAGCAGCCGGGACAGCGTTTTGCGCGAGCAGTACTTC
TRBJ2-2	TRBD2	many	TRBV10-3	CATEREGRNTGELFF	TGTGCCACGGAACGGGAGGGCAGGAACACCGGGGAGCTGTTTTTT
TRBJ2-2	TRBD2	few	TRBV28	CASSLVRGRGGELFF	TGTGCCAGCAGTTTAGTACGCGGGAGGGGCGGGGAGCTGTTTTTT
TRBJ2-7	TRBD1	many	TRBV28	CASSLRQGENYF	TGTGCCAGCAGTCTTCGACAGGGGGAGAATTACTTC
TRBJ1-2	TRBD1	-	TRBV30	CAWSVRDRADGYTF	TGTGCCTGGAGTGTACGGGACAGGGCGGATGGCTACACCTTC
TRBJ2-5	TRBD2	-	TRBV12-3/TRBV12-4	CASSPHWGSGISVETQYF	TGTGCCAGCAGTCCTCATTGGGGCAGCGGGATATCGGTAGAGACCCAGTACTTC
TRBJ2-3	TRBD2	-	TRBV12-3/TRBV12-4	CASSLAGGVDTQYF	TGTGCCAGCAGTTTAGCTGGGGGGGTAGATACGCAGTATTTT